Below are 10 T cell receptor beta chains sequenced from a single sample in a study of blood T cell repertoires in COVID-19. Data came from immunoSEQ multiplex PCR; TCRdb stores just in-frame clones and leaves some out. Of 250,000 to 300,000 clones listed, 87% are singletons. Sequenced: peripheral blood. These TCRs come from a woman in her forties or fifties who had recovered from COVID-19.

This clone was observed at least ten times. The gene calls are TRBV28 and TRBJ2-2; 8 bases are a match to TRBD2. The CDR3 consists of 17 residues. Germline CDR1 and CDR2: MDHEN and SYDVKM. V shed 7 bases, J shed 5 bases, and the junction held 15 bases outside the gene matches. CDR3 nucleotides: TGTGCCAGCATTCCTAGCGGGTTCTCATACGGTACCGGGGAGCTGTTTTTT. Its translation: CASIPSGFSYGTGELFF.

The genes are TRBV7-2 and TRBJ1-5, with D possibly being TRBD1 (5 bases). The V and J ends lost 1 base and 11 bases respectively, with 9 bases between them. Germline-derived CDR1 and CDR2 are SGHTA and FQGNSA. There are 12 residues in the CDR3. The CDR3 sequence is CASSLVGRSQHF. The CDR3 bases are TGTGCCAGCAGCTTAGTGGGGCGGTCCCAGCATTTT.

The V call is TRBV28, the J call TRBJ2-3; 8 bases map to TRBD1. This CDR3 comprises 15 residues. The germline V gene encodes CDR1 MDHEN and CDR2 SYDVKM. V lost 5 bases and J lost 1; bases outside the gene matches: 5. DNA of the CDR3: TGTGCCAGCAGTCACATGACAGGGGGCACAGATACGCAGTATTTT. Amino acids: CASSHMTGGTDTQYF.

The gene calls are TRBV4-1 and TRBJ2-6; no clear D gene. The germline gives CDR1 MGHRA, CDR2 YSYEKL. Trimming took off 1 base at V and 4 bases at J, with 11 bases between the two ends. The CDR3 loop spans 16 amino acids. This chain's CDR3 is CASSQAGQWGANVLTF. Here the CDR3 DNA reads TGCGCCAGCAGCCAAGCAGGCCAATGGGGGGCCAACGTCCTGACTTTC.

As concerns this clone: The junction does not match germline at one end; this may be a read error. The chain has TRBV19 and TRBJ1-5, with D uncertain. Germline CDR1 LNHDA, CDR2 SQIVND (reference sequence). This CDR3 has 15 residues. CDR3 region: CASNIQRYSNQPQHF. CDR3 sequence (DNA): TGTGCCAGTAATATACAGCGTTATAGCAATCAGCCCCAGCATTTT.

J is TRBJ1-2 and V is TRBV9; perhaps TRBD1 as D (5 bases). The CDR3 contains 15 residues. V lost 3 bases and J lost 2, with 14 bases in between. Germline V gives CDR1 SGDLS, CDR2 YYNGEE. The CDR3 nucleotides are TGTGCCAGCAGCGGACCGGGACTTAAAAACTATGGCTACACCTTC. This encodes CASSGPGLKNYGYTF.

The chain uses TRBV24-1 and TRBJ2-5; 12 bases are shared with TRBD2. Unmatched junction bases numbered 1, after V lost 4 bases and J lost 2 bases. Per the germline V gene, CDR1 is KGHDR and CDR2 is SFDVKD. This CDR3 is 15 amino acids long. The CDR3 reads CATSDGLAGQETQYF. In nucleotides, the CDR3 is TGTGCCACCAGTGACGGACTAGCGGGGCAAGAGACCCAGTACTTC.

The chain carries TRBV6-5 and TRBJ2-3, with D hard to call. Germline CDR1 and CDR2: MNHEY and SVGAGI. CDR3 size: 14 residues. Trimming took off 5 bases at V and 0 bases at J, with 9 bases between the two ends. This CDR3 reads CASSPGSSTDTQYF. The CDR3 nucleotides are TGTGCCAGCAGTCCAGGTTCAAGCACAGATACGCAGTATTTT.

V gene TRBV4-3 combines with J gene TRBJ1-1; D possibly corresponds to TRBD1 (5 bases). The CDR3 is 15 residues long. Germline-derived CDR1 and CDR2 are LGHNA and YSLEER. V lost 0 bases, J lost 1 base, and 9 bases lay in between. In DNA form, the CDR3 reads TGCGCCAGCAGCCAAGATGGGGCAGGGAACACTGAAGCTTTCTTT. It translates to CASSQDGAGNTEAFF.

V usage is TRBV6-5 and J usage is TRBJ1-2, with unresolved D. Germline V CDR1 and CDR2: MNHEY, SVGAGI. The CDR3 has 12 residues. V lost 4 bases to trimming and J lost 5 bases, with 8 bases between them. The CDR3 protein is CASSSKTYGYTF. The CDR3, as DNA: TGTGCCAGCAGTTCCAAGACATATGGCTACACCTTC.